What follows are 13 T cell receptor beta chains derived from one specimen sequenced in a study of blood T cell repertoires in COVID-19 (dated by TCRdb to 2019 to 2021). To prepare the library, the immunoSEQ multiplex PCR assay was applied. Drawn from immuneACCESS, this table holds only the in-frame rearrangements with V and J called that TCRdb kept. Clones are partly lost; checked studies trace under half to an unresolved V gene and leave the rest unexplained. For this sample there are about 80,000 clones; about four fifths appear just once. The leading ten clones occupy more than 10% of the sample. Sequenced input: peripheral blood. The receptors shown here come from a woman aged 40-49 years with active or convalescent COVID-19.

V is TRBV21-1 and J is TRBJ1-5; the table's D call, TRBD1, has no DNA check behind it. TRBV21-1 is shown as a pseudogene. There are 16 residues in the CDR3. This CDR3 reads CASSNWGTSRFQPQHF. Written as DNA, the CDR3 is TGTGCCAGCAGCAACTGGGGGACATCGAGGTTTCAGCCCCAGCATTTT.

The rearrangement uses TRBV3-1 (or the pseudogene TRBV3-2) and TRBJ2-2; TRBD1 matches at 8 bases. V trimming: 6 bases; J trimming: 1 base; junction bases outside the gene matches: 1. The germline CDR1 and CDR2 sequences are LGHDT and YNNKEL (reference sequence). The CDR3 has 14 amino acids. The DNA of the CDR3 is TGTGCCAGCAGACAGGGGGTGAACACCGGGGAGCTGTTTTTT. It translates to CASRQGVNTGELFF.

V is TRBV9 and J is TRBJ2-5, with TRBD2 identical over 9 bases. J was trimmed by 5 bases and V by 3 bases; bases with no gene match: 11. CDR3 length equals 16 residues. The V gene's germline CDR1 is SGDLS and CDR2 YYNGEE. The CDR3 region is CASSETSGAAGETQYF. CDR3 nucleotides: TGTGCCAGCAGCGAGACTAGCGGTGCGGCGGGTGAGACCCAGTACTTC. Combining the CDR3 with reference TRBV9 and TRBJ2-5 gives the whole variable domain DSGVTQTPKHLITATGQRVTLRCSPRSGDLSVYWYQQSLDQGLQFLIQYYNGEERAKGNILERFSAQQFPDLHSELNLSSLELGDSALYFCASSETSGAAGETQYFGPGTRLLVL.

This chain uses TRBV7-7 with TRBJ2-2; TRBD2 agrees at 10 bases. The V segment lost 5 bases and the J segment 5 bases; nucleotides outside the gene matches: 5. Germline values: CDR1 SSHAT, CDR2 FNYEAQ (reference sequence). The CDR3 extends over 15 amino acids. The CDR3 is CASSKTSGATGELFF. In nucleotides, the CDR3 is TGTGCCAGCAGCAAAACTAGCGGGGCTACCGGGGAGCTGTTTTTT.

This clone was picked up many times. The gene calls are TRBV27 and TRBJ2-3, with 11 bases identical to TRBD2. Germline CDR1 reads MNHEY; CDR2 reads SMNVEV (reference sequence). J gave up 5 bases and V 2 bases, and 12 bases lay outside the gene matches. CDR3 length equals 18 residues. The CDR3 region is CASSLVPSGRLERDTQYF. The CDR3 DNA follows: TGTGCCAGCAGTTTAGTCCCTAGCGGGAGGTTGGAAAGAGATACGCAGTATTTT.

The gene calls are TRBV6-6 and TRBJ2-2, with D possibly TRBD2 on 6 matching bases. The germline gives CDR1 MNHNY, CDR2 SVGAGI (reference sequence). This CDR3 spans 16 amino acids. V was trimmed by 5 bases and J by 2 bases, leaving 15 bases between them. CDR3 region: CASSRGWGGNTGELFF. DNA for the CDR3: TGTGCCAGCAGTCGAGGGTGGGGAGGAAACACCGGGGAGCTGTTTTTT.

This chain links TRBV5-6 with TRBJ1-1, with D possibly being TRBD1 (6 bases). The CDR3 covers 16 residues. CDR1 and CDR2 (germline): SGHDT, YYEEEE. V lost 0 bases and J 4 bases, leaving 16 bases between the germline ends. CDR3 sequence (DNA): TGTGCCAGCAGCTTGGGGATTTGGGGGCATGGCACTGAAGCTTTCTTT. Translating gives CASSLGIWGHGTEAFF.

The chain uses TRBV6-5 and TRBJ2-1, with TRBD1 matching over 9 bases. Per the germline V gene, CDR1 is MNHEY and CDR2 is SVGAGI. This CDR3 has 15 amino acids. The V and J ends lost 6 bases and 3 bases, in that order; junction bases with no gene match: 6. The CDR3 DNA sequence: TGTGCCAGCAGGTTGGACAGGGGCATCTACAATGAGCAGTTCTTC. This gives the protein CASRLDRGIYNEQFF.

The V gene is TRBV28, the J gene TRBJ2-2; D not resolved. Germline CDR1 reads MDHEN; CDR2 reads SYDVKM. V gave up 2 bases and J gave up 7 bases, with 5 bases separating them. CDR3 length: 12 amino acids. The DNA for the CDR3 is TGTGCCAGCAGTTTAGTACACGGGGAGCTGTTTTTT. Protein product: CASSLVHGELFF.

The chain links TRBV9 to TRBJ2-1, with a weak D call TRBD2 (7 bases). The CDR3 is 16 residues long. With 1 base removed from V and 3 bases from J, the gap between germline ends came to 14 bases. Germline CDR1 is SGDLS and CDR2 is YYNGEE. CDR3 in DNA: TGTGCCAGCAGCGTATCTTCGGGGGGCCGCTACAATGAGCAGTTCTTC. It encodes CASSVSSGGRYNEQFF.

The chain uses TRBV5-1 and TRBJ2-7; TRBD1 might be the D (5 bases). Per the germline V gene, CDR1 is SGHRS and CDR2 is YFSETQ. V dropped 2 bases and J dropped 6 bases, with 9 bases sitting between them. This CDR3 region has 12 residues. CDR3 protein: CASSFQGFEQYF. The CDR3 bases are TGCGCCAGCAGCTTTCAGGGATTCGAGCAGTACTTC.

The V and J genes are TRBV19 and TRBJ1-3, with TRBD1 identical over 7 bases. Unmatched junction bases numbered 7, after V lost 5 bases and J lost 0 bases. CDR3 length equals 16 residues. Looked up from germline, CDR1 is LNHDA and CDR2 is SQIVND (reference sequence). The CDR3 is CASSERTGRSGNTIYF. DNA of the CDR3: TGTGCCAGTAGTGAACGGACAGGCCGCTCTGGAAACACCATATATTTT.

The genes are TRBV5-6 and TRBJ2-1; the D is unclear. Germline V lookup: CDR1 SGHDT, CDR2 YYEEEE. The CDR3 is 16 amino acids. The CDR3: CASRIGLITTYNEQFF. CDR3 in DNA: TGTGCTAGCCGGATTGGGCTGATTACGACCTACAATGAGCAGTTCTTC.